The rows below give T cell receptor beta chains drawn from one sample of a study of cytomegalovirus exposure and HLA in healthy donors. Assay: immunoSEQ multiplex PCR; the TCRdb copy retains only in-frame clones and omits some. The sample lists under 90,000 clones, 70% to 80% seen once, with around 10% in the top ten. The sample was PBMCs. These receptors originate from a woman aged 45-59 years in good health and CMV-seropositive. Each CDR3 is given without its conserved first and last residue.

TRBJ2-5 | TRBV13 | ASSPTPGQGTGETQY
TRBJ1-1 | TRBV30 | AWSAGASLETEAF
TRBJ2-7 | TRBV7-9 | ASSLTTGGGVSEQY
TRBJ1-5 | TRBV7-9 | ASSLALGDNQPQH
TRBJ1-6 | TRBV6-5 | ASSYNRDNSPLH
TRBJ2-7 | TRBV27 | ASSFSSSGSTEQY
TRBJ1-1 | TRBV5-4 | AFPGLLNTEAF
TRBJ2-7 | TRBV18 | ASSPAGGGQYGQY
TRBJ1-3 | TRBV7-8 | ASSLVPLGQALSGNTIY
TRBJ2-1 | TRBV7-8 | ASSSAGREGEEQF
TRBJ2-2 | TRBV4-3 | ASSQVWSGANTGELF
TRBJ2-7 | TRBV11-3 | ASSAGTGGAHEQY
TRBJ1-1 | TRBV5-1 | ASSLTPGDPEAF
TRBJ1-1 | TRBV4-3 | ASSQRAGGGYTEAF
TRBJ1-2 | TRBV2 | ASSEGPINYGYT
TRBJ2-5 | TRBV5-1 | ASSLVQGIAETQY
TRBJ2-7 | TRBV5-1 | ASSTTGHEQY
TRBJ1-1 | TRBV28 | AIGGNTEAF
TRBJ2-7 | TRBV6-5 | ASSYSSTSNYYEQY
TRBJ2-2 | TRBV6-6 | ASSDRQGTGELF
TRBJ1-2 | TRBV7-2 | ASSYRGSDGYT
TRBJ2-5 | TRBV5-1 | ASSLVAGSETQY
TRBJ2-1 | TRBV12-5 | ASGLEAGGGNEQF
TRBJ2-7 | TRBV7-2 | ASSLPLNSYEQY
TRBJ2-7 | TRBV7-2 | ASSLGGPTYEQY
TRBJ2-5 | TRBV9 | ASSASGGVQETQY
TRBJ2-3 | TRBV6-5 | ASSYSGSQTDTQY
TRBJ2-1 | TRBV19 | ASTPMGLAGALSYNEQF
TRBJ2-4 | TRBV10-3 | AISEIASPQAIAKNIQY
TRBJ1-1 | TRBV7-6 | ASSRAQGQHTEAF
TRBJ2-1 | TRBV9 | ASSVGPGGGYNEQF
TRBJ2-6 | TRBV19 | ASSDRGQDSSGANVLT
TRBJ1-5 | TRBV27 | ASTPSPLGHQPQH
TRBJ1-2 | TRBV7-8 | ASSHSDRGSGGYT
TRBJ2-2 | TRBV25-1 | DLNEDSGELF
TRBJ2-1 | TRBV29-1 | SVDAGYNEQF
TRBJ2-2 | TRBV28 | ASRTASATAGELF
TRBJ2-1 | TRBV11-2 | ASSFFGSDGEQF
TRBJ2-1 | TRBV9 | ASSVDPVYMDNEQF
TRBJ2-5 | TRBV5-1 | ASSLTTSGVQETQY
TRBJ1-2 | TRBV28 | ASSSGTHSDGYT
TRBJ2-7 | TRBV4-3 | ASSQDQRGSYEQY
TRBJ2-3 | TRBV5-1 | ASSSRQGMDTQY
TRBJ2-1 | TRBV2 | ASTLLAGGF
TRBJ1-1 | TRBV27 | ASSSRQGFWNTEAF
TRBJ2-7 | TRBV7-2 | ASTLARASGSVEQY
TRBJ2-7 | TRBV18 | ASSPGLAGHEQY
TRBJ2-7 | TRBV5-8 | ASSGAERY
TRBJ2-3 | TRBV30 | AWSVSGGFTQY
TRBJ1-3 | TRBV9 | ASSQRSFSGNTIY
TRBJ1-1 | TRBV19 | ASSIAGGRGTEAF
TRBJ1-2 | TRBV4-3 | ASSPRGQIHNGYT
TRBJ2-5 | TRBV5-1 | ASRVLKTGGQKETQY